The 10 T cell receptor beta chains listed next were all sequenced from one sample in a study of T cells in Graves' hyperthyroidism and ophthalmopathy (dated by TCRdb to the late 2010s). Libraries were prepared through multiplex PCR. The instrument given in TCRdb is Illumina HiSeq 2000. The TCR beta CDR3 regions were amplified from RNA transcripts. A first-round RT-PCR of the TCR CDR3 used the HTBI primer set with the Qiagen OneStep RT-PCR kit. The public reads were reanalyzed by TCRdb: fastp trimming at Q25, MiXCR alignment, in-frame beta chains only. CDR3 protein duplicates are merged, each entry listing the most common genes and DNA. This sample has around 500,000 distinct CDR3 sequences in its table, and around a fifth of those were observed once. Approximately 49% of the sample is taken by the ten largest. The sample consisted of blood. The source is a woman in her 70s with Graves' ophthalmopathy.

CDR3 DNA sequence: TGTGCCAGCAGCCAAGATGAGGGAGCGGGAGAGGGGTACAATGAGCAGTTCTTC. Residues: CASSQDEGAGEGYNEQFF. The chain links TRBV3-1 to TRBJ2-1; 8 positions match TRBD2. Germline V CDR1 and CDR2: LGHDT, YNNKEL (reference sequence). The CDR3 consists of 18 residues. V shed 0 bases and J 4 bases; nucleotides not matched to a gene: 11.

The sample holds a few counts of this clonotype. This chain connects TRBV7-3 to TRBJ2-1; a weak D match, TRBD2 (6 bases). Germline CDR1 and CDR2: SGHTA and FQGTGA. The CDR3 contains 16 residues. The V end was cut by 4 bases, the J end by 2 bases, with 15 bases between. The CDR3 reads CASSSDGRTPYNEQFF. In DNA, the CDR3 is TGTGCCAGCAGCTCTGACGGGAGAACCCCCTACAATGAGCAGTTCTTC.

The chain combines TRBV3-1 with TRBJ2-2; TRBD2 matches 10 bases. The CDR3 extends over 17 amino acids. From germline, CDR1 is LGHDT and CDR2 YNNKEL (reference sequence). The V gene end was trimmed by 4 bases and the J gene end by 2 bases; junction bases not matched to a gene: 7. This CDR3 reads CASSPRAGGPNTGELFF. As DNA, the CDR3 is TGTGCCAGCAGCCCACGAGCGGGAGGGCCCAACACCGGGGAGCTGTTTTTT.

The chain links TRBV6-1 to TRBJ1-6; tentatively, D is TRBD1 (6 bases). The CDR3 length is 14 residues. V gave up 6 bases and J gave up 8 bases, with 14 bases separating them. Germline lookup yields CDR1 MNHNS and CDR2 SASEGT. The chain's CDR3 is CASSERQAYSPLHF. CDR3 bases: TGTGCCAGCAGCGAACGACAGGCGTATTCACCCCTCCACTTT.

There are a few counts of this clonotype. The chain joins TRBV5-1 to TRBJ2-7; 15 bases align to TRBD2. Trimming cost V 3 bases and J 4 bases; bases outside gene matches: 5. CDR3 length equals 16 residues. Per germline, CDR1 SGHRS and CDR2 YFSETQ. The CDR3 protein is CASSWGLAGGAYEQYF. CDR3 nucleotide sequence: TGCGCCAGCAGCTGGGGACTAGCGGGGGGAGCTTACGAGCAGTACTTC. Full variable domain (outside the CDR3, taken from reference TRBV5-1 and TRBJ2-7): KAGVTQTPRYLIKTRGQQVTLSCSPISGHRSVSWYQQTPGQGLQFLFEYFSETQRNKGNFPGRFSGRQFSNSRSEMNVSTLELGDSALYLCASSWGLAGGAYEQYFGPGTRLTVT.

This clonotype was observed at least ten times. The chain couples TRBV27 to TRBJ2-3; 12 bases line up with TRBD2. Germline-derived CDR1 and CDR2 are MNHEY and SMNVEV (reference sequence). This CDR3 comprises 16 residues. V shed 5 bases and J 2 bases; nucleotides not matched to a gene: 5. The CDR3 sequence is CASSPRLAGATDTQYF. CDR3 coding DNA: TGTGCCAGCAGTCCCAGACTAGCGGGGGCCACAGATACGCAGTATTTT.

The V and J genes are TRBV6-2 or TRBV6-3 and TRBJ2-2, with D unclear. V lost 5 bases, J lost 8 bases, and 12 bases lay in between. The germline gives CDR1 MNHEY, CDR2 SVGEGT. CDR3 length equals 13 residues. The DNA for the CDR3 is TGTGCCAGCAGTCACCGATTCCCAGGGGAGCTGTTTTTT. As protein: CASSHRFPGELFF.

The chain carries TRBV5-1 and TRBJ2-5, with unresolved D. Germline lookup yields CDR1 SGHRS and CDR2 YFSETQ. The CDR3 is 14 residues long. The V gene lost 4 bases and the J gene lost 7 bases, with 17 bases spanning the gap. CDR3 in DNA: TGCGCCAGCAGCGAGTTTGATCCTCTTGGGACCCAGTACTTC. Its protein is CASSEFDPLGTQYF.

This clonotype showed up just once. The V gene is TRBV7-3, the J gene TRBJ2-3, with TRBD2 identical over 10 bases. The CDR3 is 18 residues long. V trimming: 4 bases; J trimming: 4 bases; junction bases outside the gene matches: 14. CDR1 is SGHTA, CDR2 FQGTGA, per germline. DNA of the CDR3: TGTGCCAGCAGCTCACGAATTCTAGCGGGAGTTACCGCAGATACGCAGTATTTT. Encoded protein: CASSSRILAGVTADTQYF.

This clonotype was seen only a few times. The V call is TRBV20-1, the J call TRBJ1-5, with 12 bases aligning to TRBD1. CDR3 length: 16 amino acids. J was trimmed by 7 bases and V by 5 bases; bases with no gene match: 12. The V gene's germline CDR1 is DFQATT and CDR2 SNEGSKA (reference sequence). The CDR3 DNA sequence: TGCAGTGCTTCCGGGACAGGGGGCCTGGTGGGGCAGCCCCAGCATTTT. It is translated as CSASGTGGLVGQPQHF.